Listed below are T cell receptor beta chains from one sample, sequenced in a study of cytomegalovirus exposure and HLA in healthy donors. The assay was immunoSEQ multiplex PCR, and TCRdb's table has in-frame clones only and misses some. This sample has under 100,000 clones, with about 86% found just once. What was sequenced was PBMCs. These receptors all stem from a woman aged 70-85 years in good health and CMV-seropositive. Both conserved end residues are part of each CDR3. The D gene is left open where the match is weak. The size entry is marked missing in some rows and otherwise reads once, few, many or a size class.

v_gene	j_gene	abundance	d_gene	CDR3nt	CDR3aa
TRBV4-2	TRBJ2-7	-	TRBD2	TGTGCCAGCAGCCAAGATTGGGCGACTAGCGGGAGTATAGGAGAGCAGTACTTC	CASSQDWATSGSIGEQYF
TRBV10-2	TRBJ2-5	few	-	TGCGCCAGCCTCGGTCAAGAGACCCAGTACTTC	CASLGQETQYF
TRBV14	TRBJ2-1	-	-	TGTGCCAGCAGCCTGGGACTTCTTATTACAGATGAGCAGTTCTTC	CASSLGLLITDEQFF
TRBV7-2	TRBJ2-1	-	TRBD2	TGTGCCAGCAGGGCAGCGGGAGGGGGCAATGAGCAGTTCTTC	CASRAAGGGNEQFF
TRBV28	TRBJ1-5	-	-	TGTGCCAGCAGCACCCCCGGACAGTTTAATCAGCCCCAGCATTTT	CASSTPGQFNQPQHF
TRBV5-1	TRBJ2-1	once	TRBD2	TGCGCCAGCAGCTCCCTAGCGGGAGCAGGTGACAATGAGCAGTTCTTC	CASSSLAGAGDNEQFF
TRBV11-1	TRBJ2-2	few	-	TGTGCCAGCAGCCCTAAGTTCGGCGGGCCGAACACCGGGGAGCTGTTTTTT	CASSPKFGGPNTGELFF
TRBV5-6	TRBJ2-7	-	TRBD2	TGTGCCAGCAGCTCCGCGACTAGCGGGCTCTACGAGCAGTACTTC	CASSSATSGLYEQYF
TRBV29-1	TRBJ2-1	-	TRBD2	TGCAGCTCTAAAGGAGCGGGAGGGATCAATGAGCAGTTCTTC	CSSKGAGGINEQFF
TRBV5-4	TRBJ2-7	-	TRBD2	TGTGCCAGCAGGATAGCGGGAGGGCCCGCCGAGCAGTACTTC	CASRIAGGPAEQYF
TRBV7-2	TRBJ2-5	-	-	TGTGCCAGCAGCTTAGTAGGCAGGGGCCAAGAGACCCAGTACTTC	CASSLVGRGQETQYF
TRBV14	TRBJ2-7	-	TRBD2	TGTGCCAGCAGCCAAGGGTGGACTAGCGGCTACGAGCAGTACTTC	CASSQGWTSGYEQYF
TRBV4-2	TRBJ1-3	-	-	TGTGCCAGCAGCGCCCCGGGAGGCCGTGGACAAAGCTCTGGAAACACCATATATTTT	CASSAPGGRGQSSGNTIYF
TRBV2	TRBJ2-7	-	-	TGTGCCAGCAGTGACGGACAATCCTACGAGCAGTACTTC	CASSDGQSYEQYF
TRBV2	TRBJ1-5	-	-	TGTGCCACCAAACGGGATTTCAATCAGCCCCAGCATTTT	CATKRDFNQPQHF
TRBV6-4	TRBJ1-1	-	-	TGTGCCAGCAGCCCGGGGAGGGCAGGGACTGAAGCTTTCTTT	CASSPGRAGTEAFF
TRBV5-4	TRBJ1-2	once	-	TGTGCCAGCAGTCAATCCGGGACAAACTATGGCTACACCTTC	CASSQSGTNYGYTF
TRBV6-6	TRBJ1-4	-	TRBD1	TGTGCCAGCAGAGGACAGGGGGCCGGGAGAGAAAAACTGTTTTTT	CASRGQGAGREKLFF
TRBV2	TRBJ2-3	-	TRBD2	TGTGCCATTTCGACTAGCGGGAGTGTGGTAGATACGCAGTATTTT	CAISTSGSVVDTQYF
TRBV6-5	TRBJ1-3	-	-	TGTGCCAGCAAAACAGGGATATCTGGAAACACCATATATTTT	CASKTGISGNTIYF
TRBV9	TRBJ2-5	-	-	TGTGCCAGCAGCGTCGGACTCACGCAAGAGACCCAGTACTTC	CASSVGLTQETQYF
TRBV10-1	TRBJ1-4	-	-	TGCGCCAGCATTCGGCTAGCTCTAGCGGCTGAAAAACTGTTTTTT	CASIRLALAAEKLFF
TRBV5-1	TRBJ2-1	-	TRBD2	TGCGCCAGCAGCCGAAGGACGGATACTAGCGGGAGTGTCTACAATGAGCAGTTCTTC	CASSRRTDTSGSVYNEQFF
TRBV5-5	TRBJ1-4	-	-	TGTGCCAGCAGCTTCGGAAATCCCAGGGCTAATGAAAAACTGTTTTTT	CASSFGNPRANEKLFF
TRBV6-5	TRBJ1-1	-	-	TGTGCCAGCAGTTCACAAAGGAACACTGAAGCTTTCTTT	CASSSQRNTEAFF
TRBV7-9	TRBJ2-5	once	TRBD2	TGTGCCAGCAGCTTGGGGGCCCGCGGGGGGGCCCAGTACTTC	CASSLGARGGAQYF
TRBV18	TRBJ1-2	-	-	TGTGCCAGCTCACCAATGCTTCAAGGGCAGGGGTTCAATGGCTACACCTTC	CASSPMLQGQGFNGYTF
TRBV5-8	TRBJ2-3	-	TRBD1	TGTGCCAGCAGCCGACCCCGGGACAGGCGCACAGATACGCAGTATTTT	CASSRPRDRRTDTQYF
TRBV5-5	TRBJ2-3	once	TRBD2	TGTGCCAGCAGCTTGACTAGCGGGAGGAGTTTGGATACGCAGTATTTT	CASSLTSGRSLDTQYF
TRBV6-5	TRBJ1-1	-	TRBD1	TGTGCCAGCAGCCGGACAGGGTTGCCCACTGAAGCTTTCTTT	CASSRTGLPTEAFF
TRBV6-6	TRBJ2-7	-	TRBD2	TGTGCCAGCACATTTTACGGGAGGGTTTACGAGCAGTACTTC	CASTFYGRVYEQYF
TRBV27	TRBJ2-7	-	TRBD1	TGTGCCAGCAGTTTCGGGACAGGAGTTTACGAGCAGTACTTC	CASSFGTGVYEQYF
TRBV27	TRBJ2-5	-	-	TGTGCCAGCAGTTTAACGGAGCGGTACCAAGAGACCCAGTACTTC	CASSLTERYQETQYF
TRBV5-1	TRBJ2-4	-	-	TGCGCCAGCAGCCCCCCGGGGGTGGACATTCAGTACTTC	CASSPPGVDIQYF
TRBV6-1	TRBJ2-3	-	-	TGTGCCACCCGACAGGGCACAGATACGCAGTATTTT	CATRQGTDTQYF
TRBV4-1	TRBJ2-3	-	TRBD2	TGCGCCAGCAGCCAAGATCTTCGACTAGCGGGATTCACAGATACGCAGTATTTT	CASSQDLRLAGFTDTQYF
TRBV7-3	TRBJ2-2	-	TRBD2	TGTGCCAGCAGCCCGGGTACTAGCGGTACTCGGGAGCTGTTTTTT	CASSPGTSGTRELFF
TRBV19	TRBJ1-2	-	-	TGTGCCAGTAGTACACGCCTAGAAGATAGATATGGCTACACCTTC	CASSTRLEDRYGYTF
TRBV5-6	TRBJ1-5	-	TRBD1	TGTGCCAGCAGCTTTGGGACAGGGTTTCAGCCCCAGCATTTT	CASSFGTGFQPQHF
TRBV9	TRBJ2-2	-	-	TGTGCCAGCAGCGTAGCGGACAGGAACACCGGGGAGCTGTTTTTT	CASSVADRNTGELFF
TRBV4-3	TRBJ2-2	-	TRBD2	TGCGCCAGCAGCCAAGCTAGCGGGATACGGACCGGGGAGCTGTTTTTT	CASSQASGIRTGELFF
TRBV7-9	TRBJ2-7	-	TRBD2	TGTGCCACCCGGGCTAGCGGAGGGGCCTACGAGCAGTACTTC	CATRASGGAYEQYF
TRBV6-5	TRBJ2-1	once	-	TGTGCCAGCAGGGCCAACAATGAGCAGTTCTTC	CASRANNEQFF
TRBV6-5	TRBJ2-7	-	TRBD2	TGTGCCAGCAGTTACTGGGGGGGAAAGGGCTACGAGCAGTACTTC	CASSYWGGKGYEQYF
TRBV2	TRBJ2-3	-	TRBD2	TGTGCCAGCAGAACCGGGACTAGCGACTATTTT	CASRTGTSDYF
TRBV9	TRBJ1-1	-	TRBD1	TGTGCCAGCAGCGGACAGGGGATGGTGAACACTGAAGCTTTCTTT	CASSGQGMVNTEAFF
TRBV5-1	TRBJ2-1	-	TRBD2	TGCGCCAGCAGCTTGGGGGGGACTAGCGGGAGGGACAATGAGCAGTTCTTC	CASSLGGTSGRDNEQFF
TRBV2	TRBJ2-1	-	TRBD1	TGTGCCAGCCTCCTTTGGACAGGGAATGAGCAGTTCTTC	CASLLWTGNEQFF
TRBV7-9	TRBJ2-5	-	TRBD2	TGTGCCAGCAGCCTCGGACTAGCGGGGGGACAAGAGACCCAGTACTTC	CASSLGLAGGQETQYF
TRBV5-5	TRBJ2-1	-	TRBD2	TGTGCCAGCACAGCCCACGGGGGGAGCTACAATGAGCAGTTCTTC	CASTAHGGSYNEQFF
TRBV4-2	TRBJ2-5	once	-	TGTGCCAGCAGCCAGACTATGGCGGCGCCCCAAGAGACCCAGTACTTC	CASSQTMAAPQETQYF
TRBV11-1	TRBJ2-1	-	-	TGTGCCAGCAGCTTAGCTACTACTACCTACAATGAGCAGTTCTTC	CASSLATTTYNEQFF
TRBV28	TRBJ2-7	-	-	TGTGCCAGCAGTTCCCCTTACGAGCAGTACTTC	CASSSPYEQYF
TRBV6-1	TRBJ2-1	-	-	TGTGCCAGCAGTGAACTCTCTGCGGGCAATAATGAGCAGTTCTTC	CASSELSAGNNEQFF
TRBV4-3	TRBJ2-1	-	-	TGCGCCAGCAGCCAAGGGCCCGGGGCCTACAATGAGCAGTTCTTC	CASSQGPGAYNEQFF